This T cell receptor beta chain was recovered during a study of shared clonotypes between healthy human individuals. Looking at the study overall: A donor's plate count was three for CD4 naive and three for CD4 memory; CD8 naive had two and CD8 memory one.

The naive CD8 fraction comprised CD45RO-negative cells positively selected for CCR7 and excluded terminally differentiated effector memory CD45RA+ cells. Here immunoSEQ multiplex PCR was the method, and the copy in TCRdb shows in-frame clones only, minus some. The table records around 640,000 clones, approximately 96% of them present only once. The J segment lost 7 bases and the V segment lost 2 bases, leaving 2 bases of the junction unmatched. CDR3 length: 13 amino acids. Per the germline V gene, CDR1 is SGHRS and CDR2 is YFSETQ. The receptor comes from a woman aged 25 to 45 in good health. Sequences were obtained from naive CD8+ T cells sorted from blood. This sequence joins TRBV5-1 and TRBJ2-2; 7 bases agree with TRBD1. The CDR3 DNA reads TGCGCCAGCAGCTTCACAGGGGTCGGGGAGCTGTTTTTT. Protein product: CASSFTGVGELFF.